This section outlines one TCR beta chain sequence together with its context. Antigen specificity is unknown. This specimen comes from a study of T cells in localized non-small cell lung cancer. The V gene end was trimmed by 1 base and the J gene end by 1 base; junction bases not matched to a gene: 5. This CDR3 has 15 residues. Per germline, CDR1 SQVTM and CDR2 ANQGSEA. Study-wide results and caveats: Uninvolved adjacent lung showed higher T cell clonality than tumor. Sequencing was restricted to one tumor region; therefore, heterogeneity remains possible. Turning up in adjacent lung were a median approximately 60 of the top 100 tumor clones. Greater blood T cell density accompanied longer overall survival.

The method was immunoSEQ multiplex PCR; TCRdb's version includes in-frame clones alone and lacks a portion of them. The data show around 36,000 clones, roughly 83% seen once. The source material was PBMCs, sampled before any cancer treatment. The sequence derives from a woman aged 40-69 years with stage II squamous cell lung carcinoma. The rearrangement links TRBV29-1 to TRBJ2-3, with 7 positions matching TRBD2. DNA for the CDR3: TGCAGCGTTGAAGGAGGGGCGGGAGGCACAGATACGCAGTATTTT. Its translation is CSVEGGAGGTDTQYF.